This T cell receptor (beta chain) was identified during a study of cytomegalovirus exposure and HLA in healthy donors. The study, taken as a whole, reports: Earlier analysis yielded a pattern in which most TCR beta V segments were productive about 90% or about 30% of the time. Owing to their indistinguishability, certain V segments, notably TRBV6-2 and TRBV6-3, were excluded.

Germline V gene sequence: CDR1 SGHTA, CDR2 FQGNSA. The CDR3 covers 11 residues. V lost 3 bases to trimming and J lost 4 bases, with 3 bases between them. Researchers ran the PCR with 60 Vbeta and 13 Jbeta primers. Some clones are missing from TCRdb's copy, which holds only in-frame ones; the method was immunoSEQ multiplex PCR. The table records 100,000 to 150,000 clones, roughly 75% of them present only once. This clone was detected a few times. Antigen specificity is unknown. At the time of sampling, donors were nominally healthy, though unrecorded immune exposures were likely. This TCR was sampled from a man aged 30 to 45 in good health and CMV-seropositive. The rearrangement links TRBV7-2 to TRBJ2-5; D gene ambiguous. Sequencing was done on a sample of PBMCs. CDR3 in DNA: TGTGCCAGCAGCTTCGGAGAGACCCAGTACTTC. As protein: CASSFGETQYF.